This is a list of T cell receptor beta chains from one sample in a study of blood T cell repertoires in COVID-19. TCRdb's copy holds only in-frame clones and misses some; the assay was immunoSEQ multiplex PCR. The table shows roughly 140,000 clones, with more than 75% occurring only once. Sequencing was carried out using peripheral blood. These receptors all stem from a man between 60 and 75 years old with active or convalescent COVID-19. Both conserved end residues are part of each CDR3. Where a row states a size, it is once, few, many or the class of an expanded clone; other rows omit it.

j_call | v_call | clone_size | cdr3_aa
TRBJ2-3 | TRBV9 | . | CASSAGAGTDTQYF
TRBJ1-1 | TRBV3-1/TRBV3-2 | few | CASSPRGEGTEAFF
TRBJ1-3 | TRBV27 | . | CASSLQGLSGNTIYF
TRBJ2-7 | TRBV4-2 | . | CASSHFGLAGRYEQYF
TRBJ2-7 | TRBV5-1 | . | CASSRGGAGEGQYF
TRBJ2-7 | TRBV5-4 | once | CASSGPGHDYEQYF
TRBJ1-2 | TRBV30 | . | CAWAPLGTGVKGYTF
TRBJ1-1 | TRBV6-2/TRBV6-3 | . | CASSFSGGVNTEAFF
TRBJ1-2 | TRBV7-2 | . | CASSLGFGARGYYGYTF
TRBJ2-1 | TRBV5-4 | once | CASSPTSGRAIEQFF
TRBJ1-1 | TRBV6-1 | . | CASSESTGQAFF
TRBJ1-4 | TRBV9 | . | CASSDSRGTVANEKLFF
TRBJ2-6 | TRBV19 | . | CASSNRGIPGANVLTF
TRBJ2-1 | TRBV4-1 | few | CASSQERPSGSNEQFF
TRBJ2-7 | TRBV5-1 | . | CASSRDRGGYEQYF
TRBJ1-4 | TRBV3-1/TRBV3-2 | . | CASSQGGRGFATNEKLFF
TRBJ2-3 | TRBV19 | . | CASSIGGNTQYF
TRBJ2-7 | TRBV7-2 | . | CASSQYSGNSYEQYF
TRBJ2-2 | TRBV2 | . | CASSKTGVNTGELFF
TRBJ1-1 | TRBV9 | . | CASSPEAGSRAFF
TRBJ2-5 | TRBV4-1 | . | CASSHRPGQDSGRARETQYF
TRBJ2-1 | TRBV11-2 | . | CASSGGWTQQFF
TRBJ2-5 | TRBV7-3 | . | CASSTGGPQETQYF
TRBJ2-1 | TRBV2 | . | CASARGNTGNEQFF
TRBJ1-4 | TRBV4-2 | . | CASSPVKGDNEKLFF
TRBJ1-3 | TRBV11-3 | . | CASSSNSGNTIYF
TRBJ1-2 | TRBV4-1 | few | CASSQVGRAAYGYTF
TRBJ2-7 | TRBV11-2 | . | CASSLDVRGLSYEQYF
TRBJ1-6 | TRBV4-2 | . | CASSQANRHSPLHF
TRBJ1-1 | TRBV7-9 | . | CASSFREDTEAFF
TRBJ2-2 | TRBV11-2 | . | CASCAVAGGTGELFF
TRBJ2-7 | TRBV4-1 | . | CASSQLGTVGEQYF
TRBJ2-1 | TRBV7-2 | . | CASSLENRYNEQFF
TRBJ1-1 | TRBV27 | once | CASSLPGQGGGALNTEAFF
TRBJ2-1 | TRBV13 | . | CASTDIGRDNEQFF
TRBJ2-7 | TRBV5-6 | . | CASSFGDEQYF
TRBJ2-3 | TRBV5-1 | . | CASSWGLEDTQYF
TRBJ2-1 | TRBV7-3 | . | CASSYVANEQFF
TRBJ2-7 | TRBV6-5 | once | CASSRQAPYEQYF
TRBJ2-3 | TRBV13 | . | CASSSWGEIVTQYF
TRBJ2-2 | TRBV11-3 | . | CASSLEAGANTGELFF
TRBJ2-1 | TRBV4-3 | . | CASAPGGGRSRNEQFF
TRBJ1-1 | TRBV7-3 | few | CASSSTGANTEAFF
TRBJ2-2 | TRBV4-2 | . | CASSQADRGGTGELFF
TRBJ2-5 | TRBV13 | . | CASSLGTGQETQYF
TRBJ1-1 | TRBV28 | . | CAILGDRVTEAFF
TRBJ1-2 | TRBV6-6 | . | CASTPSGANYGYTF
TRBJ1-4 | TRBV19 | . | CASSSGQGLEKLFF
TRBJ1-3 | TRBV6-6 | . | CASSPRPGQTLFYSGNTIYF
TRBJ1-6 | TRBV6-1 | few | CASSEPGLPLHF